One and the same sample provided the 25 T cell receptor beta chains below, sequenced in a study of glioma-infiltrating T cells after dendritic cell vaccination. Method: immunoSEQ multiplex PCR; TCRdb's copy keeps in-frame clones and lacks some. The table includes around 96,000 clones, around three quarters detected once. The specimen comprised blood, sampled before dendritic cell vaccination. The receptors were sampled from a human donor with glioblastoma.

V usage is TRBV27 and J usage is TRBJ2-5; TRBD1 matches at 7 bases. This CDR3 has 15 amino acids. With V trimmed by 5 bases and J by 7 bases, 13 bases remained unmatched. The germline gives CDR1 MNHEY, CDR2 SMNVEV (reference sequence). The CDR3 coding sequence is TGTGCCAGCAGTCCCCAGGGGGAAGGGTTGGGGACCCAGTACTTC. It translates to CASSPQGEGLGTQYF.

The genes are TRBV4-1 and TRBJ1-1; tentative D call: TRBD1 (6 bases). Germline CDR1 MGHRA, CDR2 YSYEKL. V was trimmed by 3 bases and J by 2 bases, leaving 7 bases between them. The CDR3 sequence is 13 residues long. The CDR3 DNA is TGCGCCAGCAGCCAGGACAGAAACACTGAAGCTTTCTTT. Translation gives CASSQDRNTEAFF.

This sequence joins TRBV2 and TRBJ2-7, with D possibly TRBD1 on 6 matching bases. The CDR3 is 14 amino acids. Trimming shortened V by 5 bases and J by 3 bases, and 14 bases separated the two germline ends. Germline V gene lookup returns CDR1 SNHLY and CDR2 FYNNEI. The CDR3 DNA reads as TGTGCCAGCAGTCCCCAGGGGCTTAGCTACGAGCAGTACTTC. Its protein product is CASSPQGLSYEQYF.

This rearrangement joins TRBV5-1 to TRBJ2-1; D is undetermined. The V gene lost 0 bases and the J gene lost 1 base, with 8 bases spanning the gap. Germline V CDR1 and CDR2: SGHRS, YFSETQ. CDR3 size: 15 residues. The CDR3 nucleotides are TGCGCCAGCAGCTTGGCCCGGCGGTCCTACAATGAGCAGTTCTTC. This sequence encodes CASSLARRSYNEQFF.

The chain links TRBV6-6 to TRBJ2-1; maybe TRBD2 (6 bases). This CDR3 spans 13 amino acids. Germline V lookup: CDR1 MNHNY, CDR2 SVGAGI (reference sequence). V lost 8 bases, J lost 3 bases, and 11 bases lay in between. CDR3 bases: TGTGCCAGCGGAGGGTGGGGCTACAATGAGCAGTTCTTC. Translation: CASGGWGYNEQFF.

This clone has a count of ten or more. Other DNA sequences in this sample translate to the same CDR3. The chain carries TRBV7-9 and TRBJ2-7; 11 nucleotides line up with TRBD2. Germline lookup yields CDR1 SEHNR and CDR2 FQNEAQ (reference sequence). CDR3 length: 16 amino acids. Trimming took 1 base from V and 4 from J; bases not matched to a gene: 6. The chain's CDR3 is CASSLEASGRPYEQYF. CDR3 nucleotides: TGTGCCAGCAGCTTAGAGGCTAGCGGGAGGCCTTACGAGCAGTACTTC.

The CDR3 region is CASSEGLARKYF. Written as DNA, the CDR3 is TGTGCCAGCAGTGAAGGACTAGCGAGGAAGTATTTT. The chain couples TRBV28 to TRBJ2-3; 9 bases are shared with TRBD2. V lost 5 bases to trimming and J lost 13 bases; unmatched junction nucleotides: 7. This CDR3 is built from 12 residues. Germline CDR1 is MDHEN and CDR2 is SYDVKM.

The J gene is TRBJ2-1, the V gene TRBV5-4, with 9 bases that match TRBD1. CDR3 size: 16 residues. The germline gives CDR1 SGHNT, CDR2 YYREEE (reference sequence). Unmatched junction bases numbered 11, after V lost 4 bases and J lost 6 bases. The CDR3 is CASSGGQGIRTNEQFF. For the CDR3, the DNA is TGTGCCAGCAGCGGGGGACAGGGAATCAGAACCAATGAGCAGTTCTTC.

This clone is a singleton in its sample. The V call is TRBV5-1, the J call TRBJ2-7, with D perhaps matching TRBD1 (5 bases). Trimming stripped 0 bases from V and 3 bases from J, with 22 bases between. Germline V gives CDR1 SGHRS, CDR2 YFSETQ. This CDR3 region has 18 residues. CDR3 residues: CASSLASVAGFTFYEQYF. CDR3 in DNA: TGCGCCAGCAGCTTGGCGTCGGTAGCAGGGTTCACCTTCTACGAGCAGTACTTC.

The chain couples TRBV2 to TRBJ1-2; the D is unclear. Germline CDR1 reads SNHLY; CDR2 reads FYNNEI. This CDR3 is 12 amino acids long. Trimming left V 5 bases short and J 0 bases short, with 4 bases between. For the CDR3, the DNA is TGTGCCAGCAGTCCCACTAACTATGGCTACACCTTC. Its protein product is CASSPTNYGYTF.

The chain has TRBV30 and TRBJ2-5, with D possibly TRBD1 on 6 matching bases. CDR3 length: 13 residues. V was cut by 4 bases and J by 2 bases, with 11 bases left in between. Germline V lookup: CDR1 GTSNPN, CDR2 SVGIG (reference sequence). The CDR3 reads CAWTRQVQETQYF. The CDR3 coding sequence is TGTGCCTGGACTAGACAGGTGCAAGAGACCCAGTACTTC. Based on the CDR3 plus reference TRBV30 and TRBJ2-5, the full variable domain is SQTIHQWPATLVQPVGSPLSLECTVEGTSNPNLYWYRQAAGRGLQLLFYSVGIGQISSEVPQNLSASRPQDRQFILSSKKLLLSDSGFYLCAWTRQVQETQYFGPGTRLLVL.

This chain links TRBV14 with TRBJ2-6; D is uncertain. Germline values: CDR1 SGHDN, CDR2 FVKESK. Deletions cut 7 bases from V and 0 bases from J, with 4 bases between. This CDR3 has 13 amino acids. This CDR3 is CASTVSGANVLTF. The DNA of the CDR3 is TGTGCCAGCACCGTCTCTGGGGCCAACGTCCTGACTTTC.

Turning to this clone: A junction end diverges from the germline sequence, so it may reflect a read error. The same CDR3 arises from other DNA sequences in this sample as well. The rearrangement uses TRBV7-7 and TRBJ2-2, with unresolved D. CDR1 SSHAT and CDR2 FNYEAQ come from the germline V gene (reference sequence). CDR3 length: 12 amino acids. The CDR3 DNA follows: TGTGCTAGCAGCTCATCCAGCGGGGAGCTGTTTTTT. It translates to CASSSSSGELFF.

V is TRBV5-4 and J is TRBJ1-2, with 7 bases aligning to TRBD1. CDR1 is SGHNT, CDR2 YYREEE, per germline (reference sequence). This CDR3 region has 14 residues. The ends lost 4 bases at V and 5 bases at J; junction bases unmatched: 8. In DNA form, the CDR3 reads TGTGCCAGCAGCACGACGAGGGGGCATTATGGCTACACCTTC. Residues: CASSTTRGHYGYTF.

This chain joins TRBV9 and TRBJ2-5; 9 bases are a match to TRBD2. Germline values: CDR1 SGDLS, CDR2 YYNGEE. V lost 4 bases and J lost 2; bases outside the gene matches: 9. The CDR3 consists of 16 residues. This chain's CDR3 is CASSLAAGGRQETQYF. CDR3 DNA: TGTGCCAGCAGCCTAGCGGCGGGAGGGCGTCAAGAGACCCAGTACTTC.

The chain joins TRBV2 to TRBJ1-6, with D perhaps TRBD1 (6 bases). The CDR3 length is 15 residues. With 7 bases removed from V and 7 bases from J, the gap between germline ends came to 17 bases. CDR1 and CDR2 from the germline V gene are SNHLY and FYNNEI. CDR3 protein: CASMGRGQGNSPLHF. CDR3 nucleotides: TGTGCCAGCATGGGCAGGGGCCAGGGGAATTCACCCCTCCACTTT.

The CDR3 loop is CASSTGAGEQYF. The CDR3 DNA is TGTGCCAGTAGTACAGGGGCCGGCGAGCAGTACTTC. J is TRBJ2-7 and V is TRBV19, with D possibly being TRBD1 (6 bases). CDR1 is LNHDA, CDR2 SQIVND, per germline (reference sequence). The V and J ends lost 4 bases and 6 bases respectively, with 10 bases between them. This CDR3 is built from 12 residues. Together with reference TRBV19 and TRBJ2-7, the CDR3 gives the full variable domain: DGGITQSPKYLFRKEGQNVTLSCEQNLNHDAMYWYRQDPGQGLRLIYYSQIVNDFQKGDIAEGYSVSREKKESFPLTVTSAQKNPTAFYLCASSTGAGEQYFGPGTRLTVT.

The chain joins TRBV5-4 to TRBJ2-1, with TRBD2 matching 11 bases. The CDR3 has 14 amino acids. Germline V gene sequence: CDR1 SGHNT, CDR2 YYREEE (reference sequence). With 4 bases clipped from V and 8 bases from J, the junction kept 5 bases outside the gene matches. CDR3 residues: CASSTVSGRDEQFF. CDR3 DNA sequence: TGTGCCAGCAGCACGGTTAGCGGGAGGGATGAGCAGTTCTTC.

The rearrangement joins TRBV2 to TRBJ2-1; 10 bases match TRBD2. The CDR3 sequence is 15 residues long. CDR1 and CDR2 from the germline V gene are SNHLY and FYNNEI. Trimming removed 5 bases from V and 5 bases from J; junction bases left unmatched: 6. CDR3 bases: TGTGCCAGCAGTCTCACTAGCGGGGCTAACAATGAGCAGTTCTTC. Translated, it gives CASSLTSGANNEQFF. Using reference TRBV2 and TRBJ2-1 for the parts outside the CDR3, the full variable domain is EPEVTQTPSHQVTQMGQEVILRCVPISNHLYFYWYRQILGQKVEFLVSFYNNEISEKSEIFDDQFSVERPDGSNFTLKIRSTKLEDSAMYFCASSLTSGANNEQFFGPGTRLTVL.

V and J are TRBV9 and TRBJ1-2, with no clear D. The V end was cut by 6 bases, the J end by 8 bases, with 17 bases between. This CDR3 comprises 13 residues. Germline assignment: CDR1 SGDLS and CDR2 YYNGEE. CDR3 sequence reads: CASTNTRSGGYTF. The CDR3 DNA reads as TGTGCCAGCACTAACACGAGGTCGGGGGGCTACACCTTC.

V usage is TRBV7-2 and J usage is TRBJ1-2; D not certain. This CDR3 has 14 residues. V lost 2 bases to trimming and J lost 2 bases, with 9 bases between them. Germline V gene lookup returns CDR1 SGHTA and CDR2 FQGNSA. In DNA, the CDR3 is TGTGCCAGCAGCTTACTTGGCCAGAACTATGGCTACACCTTC. Translated: CASSLLGQNYGYTF. The whole variable domain, filled in from reference TRBV7-2 and TRBJ1-2, reads GAGVSQSPSNKVTEKGKDVELRCDPISGHTALYWYRQSLGQGLEFLIYFQGNSAPDKSGLPSDRFSAERTGGSVSTLTIQRTQQEDSAVYLCASSLLGQNYGYTFGSGTRLTVV.

V usage is TRBV15 and J usage is TRBJ1-2, with a tentative D call TRBD1 (5 bases). This CDR3 comprises 15 residues. The germline CDR1 and CDR2 sequences are LNHNV and YYDKDF (reference sequence). V was shortened by 0 bases and J by 4 bases, with 12 bases between the two germline ends. The DNA of the CDR3 is TGTGCCACCAGCAGAGATGCAGGGACTAGCTATGGCTACACCTTC. This encodes CATSRDAGTSYGYTF.

The chain is built from TRBV7-8 and TRBJ2-3; D remains ambiguous. CDR3 length: 15 amino acids. Germline assignment: CDR1 SGHVS and CDR2 FQNEAQ. With 5 bases removed from V and 1 base from J, the gap between germline ends came to 13 bases. The CDR3 spells CASSLLVTGTDTQYF. The CDR3 DNA reads TGTGCCAGCAGCCTCCTAGTGACTGGCACAGATACGCAGTATTTT.

The chain joins TRBV5-1 to TRBJ2-7; 11 bases line up with TRBD2. Unmatched junction bases numbered 4, after V lost 3 bases and J lost 2 bases. The CDR3 has 15 residues. The germline gives CDR1 SGHRS, CDR2 YFSETQ. Written as DNA, the CDR3 is TGCGCCAGCAGCTGGTCTAGCGGGAGGCCCTACGAGCAGTACTTC. Amino acid sequence: CASSWSSGRPYEQYF.

The rearrangement uses TRBV6-1 and TRBJ1-1, with 10 nucleotides matching TRBD1. The ends lost 5 bases at V and 6 bases at J; junction bases unmatched: 9. This CDR3 region has 15 residues. Germline V lookup: CDR1 MNHNS, CDR2 SASEGT. The CDR3: CASSFEDRGIPEAFF. The CDR3 coding sequence is TGTGCCAGCAGTTTCGAGGACAGGGGGATCCCTGAAGCTTTCTTT.